Below, 32 T cell receptor beta chains from the same sample are listed, as sequenced in a study of cytomegalovirus exposure and HLA in healthy donors. The PCR employed 60 Vbeta primers together with 13 Jbeta primers. Using immunoSEQ multiplex PCR, the repertoire was profiled, and TCRdb retains in-frame clones only, with some absent. Here the sample spans 95,000 to 150,000 clones, more than 60% being singletons. Sample: PBMCs. The source of these receptors is a woman between 35 and 50 years old in good health and CMV-seronegative.

This clone occurred a few times. The CDR3 region is CASSGAGTSLTDTQYF. The CDR3 DNA is TGTGCCAGCAGCGGAGCCGGGACTAGCTTGACAGATACGCAGTATTTT. The V gene is TRBV11-2, the J gene TRBJ2-3; TRBD2 aligns across 9 bases. V gave up 5 bases and J gave up 3 bases; unmatched junction bases: 9. The CDR3 totals 16 residues. Germline CDR1 and CDR2: SGHAT and FQNNGV.

The V and J genes are TRBV5-8 and TRBJ2-7; TRBD2 aligns across 9 bases. Germline V lookup: CDR1 SGHTS, CDR2 YDEGEE. This CDR3 region has 15 residues. V lost 6 bases and J lost 1; bases outside the gene matches: 8. For the CDR3, the DNA is TGTGCCAGCACCCATAGCGGGAGCTGGTCCTACGAGCAGTACTTC. This gives the protein CASTHSGSWSYEQYF. The whole variable domain, filled in from reference TRBV5-8 and TRBJ2-7, reads EAGVTQSPTHLIKTRGQQATLRCSPISGHTSVYWYQQALGLGLQFLLWYDEGEERNRGNFPPRFSGRQFPNYSSELNVNALELEDSALYLCASTHSGSWSYEQYFGPGTRLTVT.

This sequence joins TRBV7-3 and TRBJ1-1; maybe TRBD1 (6 bases). The CDR3 is made up of 14 amino acids. Germline V CDR1 and CDR2: SGHTA, FQGTGA. The V gene lost 2 bases and the J gene lost 5 bases, with 12 bases spanning the gap. The CDR3: CASSLQGWSTEAFF. The CDR3 DNA is TGTGCCAGCAGCTTACAGGGGTGGAGTACTGAAGCTTTCTTT.

The chain links TRBV30 to TRBJ2-1; tentative D call: TRBD2 (6 bases). Germline V gene sequence: CDR1 GTSNPN, CDR2 SVGIG (reference sequence). V was cut by 5 bases and J by 6 bases, with 14 bases left in between. The CDR3 length is 13 residues. The CDR3 loop reads CAWSYGGSNEQFF. DNA for the CDR3: TGTGCCTGGTCTTACGGGGGAAGCAATGAGCAGTTCTTC. Full variable domain (outside the CDR3, taken from reference TRBV30 and TRBJ2-1): SQTIHQWPATLVQPVGSPLSLECTVEGTSNPNLYWYRQAAGRGLQLLFYSVGIGQISSEVPQNLSASRPQDRQFILSSKKLLLSDSGFYLCAWSYGGSNEQFFGPGTRLTVL.

This chain connects TRBV18 to TRBJ1-5; weak D call: TRBD1 (6 bases). V was shortened by 6 bases and J by 6 bases, with 15 bases between the two germline ends. The CDR3 has 14 residues. Germline-derived CDR1 and CDR2 are KGHSH and LQKENI. The CDR3 sequence: CASSPGAGAQPQHF. DNA for the CDR3: TGTGCCAGCTCCCCCGGCGCGGGGGCTCAGCCCCAGCATTTT.

This chain joins TRBV25-1 and TRBJ2-3; 14 bases agree with TRBD2. The junction had 6 bases not matched to a gene; V was cut back by 7 bases and J by 3 bases. The CDR3 covers 16 residues. The germline CDR1 and CDR2 sequences are MGHDK and SYGVNS. This CDR3 is CASTRTSGGLTDTQYF. CDR3 DNA sequence: TGTGCCAGCACTCGGACTAGCGGGGGGCTAACAGATACGCAGTATTTT. The variable domain in full, completed from reference TRBV25-1 and TRBJ2-3, reads EADIYQTPRYLVIGTGKKITLECSQTMGHDKMYWYQQDPGMELHLIHYSYGVNSTEKGDLSSESTVSRIRTEHFPLTLESARPSHTSQYLCASTRTSGGLTDTQYFGPGTRLTVL.

In this sample, this clone turned up a few times. The rearrangement uses TRBV5-5 and TRBJ2-4; maybe TRBD1 (6 bases). From germline, CDR1 is SGHKS and CDR2 YYEKEE (reference sequence). V shed 4 bases and J shed 7 bases, with 9 bases lying between them. The CDR3 runs 12 residues. CDR3 amino acids: CASSEQGNIQYF. The CDR3 DNA is TGTGCCAGCAGCGAACAGGGCAACATTCAGTACTTC.

The CDR3 reads CASKGDRMGFGTQYF. The CDR3 DNA reads as TGTGCCAGCAAAGGGGACAGAATGGGCTTCGGGACCCAGTACTTC. The rearrangement links TRBV2 to TRBJ2-5; 7 positions match TRBD1. The V gene's germline CDR1 is SNHLY and CDR2 FYNNEI. The CDR3 consists of 15 residues. Germline trimming cut 7 bases from V and 7 bases from J; bases unmatched to any gene: 15.

This clone occurred a few times. V gene TRBV5-1 combines with J gene TRBJ1-2; 7 positions agree with TRBD1. Germline V gene sequence: CDR1 SGHRS, CDR2 YFSETQ. V was pared by 2 bases and J by 6 bases, with 7 bases of the junction left unmatched. CDR3 size: 14 residues. As DNA, the CDR3 is TGCGCCAGCAGCTTAGCACAGGGGTGGGATGGCTACACCTTC. Protein product: CASSLAQGWDGYTF.

The gene calls are TRBV15 and TRBJ2-7; the D gene is possibly TRBD2 (6 bases). The CDR3 is made up of 15 amino acids. Germline CDR1 reads LNHNV; CDR2 reads YYDKDF (reference sequence). Trimming left V 0 bases short and J 0 bases short, with 9 bases between. The CDR3 region has the DNA TGTGCCACCAGCAGAGACCGGGGGTTCTCCTACGAGCAGTACTTC. It codes for CATSRDRGFSYEQYF. The full variable domain, rest sourced from reference TRBV15 and TRBJ2-7, is DAMVIQNPRYQVTQFGKPVTLSCSQTLNHNVMYWYQQKSSQAPKLLFHYYDKDFNNEADTPDNFQSRRPNTSFCFLDIRSPGLGDTAMYLCATSRDRGFSYEQYFGPGTRLTVT.

The chain joins TRBV18 to TRBJ1-2; 9 nucleotides match TRBD1. Germline lookup yields CDR1 KGHSH and CDR2 LQKENI. CDR3 length: 14 amino acids. Losses at the gene ends were 5 bases for V and 6 bases for J; bases not matched to a gene: 7. In DNA form, the CDR3 reads TGTGCCAGCTCAGCGGTGGACAGGGGCCATGGCTACACCTTC. Protein: CASSAVDRGHGYTF.

CDR3 DNA sequence: TGTGCCAGCTCACTCCAGAGGAATGAAAAACTGTTTTTT. This translates into CASSLQRNEKLFF. The chain links TRBV18 to TRBJ1-4, with unresolved D. Germline CDR1 is KGHSH and CDR2 is LQKENI. CDR3 length: 13 residues. V gave up 4 bases and J gave up 5 bases, with 8 bases separating them.

Only a few counts were recorded for this clone. A read error may produce the germline difference seen at one junction end. The chain recombines TRBV7-9 with TRBJ2-3, with 7 bases identical to TRBD1. The CDR3 is made up of 16 amino acids. The germline V gene encodes CDR1 SEHNR and CDR2 FQNEAQ (reference sequence). CDR3: CSSSVVRDSLTDTQYF. In DNA form, the CDR3 reads TGTTCCAGCAGCGTAGTCCGGGACAGCCTCACAGATACGCAGTATTTT.

The CDR3 DNA follows: TGTGCCAGCAGCCGACAAGTTGAGGGTATTAGAGCCAAAAACATTCAGTACTTC. It codes for CASSRQVEGIRAKNIQYF. The chain carries TRBV7-2 and TRBJ2-4, with a possible D match to TRBD2 (5 bases). The CDR3 length is 18 residues. V dropped 5 bases and J dropped 0 bases, with 20 bases sitting between them. Per germline, CDR1 SGHTA and CDR2 FQGNSA.

This chain joins TRBV9 and TRBJ1-1; a weak D match, TRBD1 (6 bases). CDR3 length: 14 residues. Between the trimmed V and J ends, which lost 4 bases and 4 bases, there was a span of 14 bases. Germline assignment: CDR1 SGDLS and CDR2 YYNGEE. CDR3 nucleotide sequence: TGTGCCAGCAGCCCACAGGGTACGGGCACTGAAGCTTTCTTT. Its translation: CASSPQGTGTEAFF. The entire variable domain, with the rest obtained from reference TRBV9 and TRBJ1-1, is as follows: DSGVTQTPKHLITATGQRVTLRCSPRSGDLSVYWYQQSLDQGLQFLIQYYNGEERAKGNILERFSAQQFPDLHSELNLSSLELGDSALYFCASSPQGTGTEAFFGQGTRLTVV.

This clone is medium-sized by share. This chain uses TRBV6-6 with TRBJ2-5; 7 bases are a match to TRBD2. Germline CDR1 MNHNY, CDR2 SVGAGI (reference sequence). V shed 0 bases and J 10 bases; nucleotides not matched to a gene: 11. The CDR3 runs to 15 residues. CDR3 loop: CASSYSQTSLSGQYF. CDR3 DNA sequence: TGTGCCAGCAGTTACTCCCAGACTAGCTTGAGCGGCCAGTACTTC.

The J gene is TRBJ2-1, the V gene TRBV2, with TRBD2 matching 8 bases. The germline V gene has CDR1 SNHLY and CDR2 FYNNEI. The J segment lost 4 bases and the V segment lost 6 bases, leaving 11 bases of the junction unmatched. This CDR3 spans 16 amino acids. For the CDR3, the DNA is TGTGCCAGCAGGGCCCCGGGGGGGGGCCAGTACAATGAGCAGTTCTTC. It yields the protein CASRAPGGGQYNEQFF.

This sequence joins TRBV5-1 and TRBJ2-6, with D unclear. This CDR3 has 15 residues. The germline V gene has CDR1 SGHRS and CDR2 YFSETQ. V gave up 1 base and J gave up 0 bases, with 5 bases separating them. CDR3 protein: CASSLPGSGANVLTF. The CDR3 coding sequence is TGCGCCAGCAGCTTGCCCGGCTCTGGGGCCAACGTCCTGACTTTC.

This clone was seen more than once but under ten times. The chain joins TRBV28 to TRBJ2-1; 9 bases agree with TRBD2. The J segment lost 6 bases and the V segment lost 1 base, leaving 7 bases of the junction unmatched. The V gene's germline CDR1 is MDHEN and CDR2 SYDVKM. The CDR3 spans 16 residues. The chain's CDR3 is CASSLYWREGLNEQFF. The CDR3 nucleotides read TGTGCCAGCAGTTTATACTGGCGGGAGGGACTCAATGAGCAGTTCTTC.

This chain joins TRBV7-9 and TRBJ1-1; perhaps TRBD1 as D (5 bases). Deletions cut 3 bases from V and 4 bases from J, with 12 bases between. Germline values: CDR1 SEHNR, CDR2 FQNEAQ (reference sequence). The CDR3 covers 14 residues. CDR3 sequence: CASSLAGGGTEAFF. The CDR3 DNA reads as TGTGCCAGCAGCTTGGCGGGGGGTGGCACTGAAGCTTTCTTT.

This chain joins TRBV6-6 and TRBJ1-2; TRBD1 matches 8 bases. CDR3 length: 13 amino acids. J was trimmed by 5 bases and V by 5 bases; bases with no gene match: 4. CDR1 is MNHNY, CDR2 SVGAGI, per germline (reference sequence). The CDR3 spells CASSPRQGYGYTF. CDR3 DNA: TGTGCCAGCAGTCCACGACAGGGGTATGGCTACACCTTC.

The chain uses TRBV27 and TRBJ1-2, with D maybe TRBD1 (6 bases). V was clipped by 6 bases and J by 7 bases, with 18 bases between them. CDR1 and CDR2 (germline): MNHEY, SMNVEV (reference sequence). The CDR3 runs to 14 residues. The CDR3 is CASSPRGNFGGYTF. Written as DNA, the CDR3 is TGTGCCAGCAGCCCCAGGGGAAATTTTGGTGGCTACACCTTC.

V gene TRBV21-1 combines with J gene TRBJ2-3; TRBD1 is taken as the D call from the table, unchecked against the DNA. TRBV21-1 is shown as a pseudogene. The CDR3 has 14 residues. CDR3 DNA: TGTGCCAGCATCGACAGGGGGCCAACAGATACGCAGTATTTT. This encodes CASIDRGPTDTQYF.

In its sample, this clone was seen once. The CDR3 coding sequence is TGTGCCAGCAGCAAGGACAGGCCCCAAGAGACCCAGTACTTC. This translates into CASSKDRPQETQYF. The gene calls are TRBV7-2 and TRBJ2-5; 7 nucleotides match TRBD1. J was trimmed by 1 base and V by 5 bases; bases with no gene match: 4. The CDR3 contains 14 residues. The germline gives CDR1 SGHTA, CDR2 FQGNSA.

The chain links TRBV7-2 to TRBJ2-7; D is possibly TRBD1 (7 bases). The V gene lost 2 bases and the J gene lost 0 bases, with 11 bases spanning the gap. Germline CDR1 is SGHTA and CDR2 is FQGNSA. The CDR3 runs 15 residues. CDR3 in DNA: TGTGCCAGCAGCTTAACAGGGGACTTCTCCTACGAGCAGTACTTC. Translated, it gives CASSLTGDFSYEQYF.

The gene calls are TRBV9 and TRBJ2-1, with 8 bases matching TRBD2. The CDR3 has 18 residues. CDR1 is SGDLS and CDR2 is YYNGEE in the germline V gene. Losses at the gene ends were 0 bases for V and 5 bases for J; bases not matched to a gene: 13. CDR3 nucleotides: TGTGCCAGCAGCGTAGTTCCCCCTGGCGGGAGGACCGACAATGAGCAGTTCTTC. It specifies CASSVVPPGGRTDNEQFF.

This clone showed up just once. The chain has TRBV19 and TRBJ2-2; D not resolved. CDR1 LNHDA and CDR2 SQIVND come from the germline V gene (reference sequence). The CDR3 is 15 amino acids. Trimming cost V 2 bases and J 0 bases, with 7 bases left between them. The CDR3: CASSIQLPNTGELFF. DNA for the CDR3: TGTGCCAGTAGTATACAACTCCCGAACACCGGGGAGCTGTTTTTT. Filled out from reference TRBV19 and TRBJ2-2, the complete variable domain reads DGGITQSPKYLFRKEGQNVTLSCEQNLNHDAMYWYRQDPGQGLRLIYYSQIVNDFQKGDIAEGYSVSREKKESFPLTVTSAQKNPTAFYLCASSIQLPNTGELFFGEGSRLTVL.

This clone was counted between two and nine times. The V call is TRBV7-7, the J call TRBJ2-2; tentatively, D is TRBD1 (6 bases). CDR1 is SSHAT and CDR2 is FNYEAQ in the germline V gene (reference sequence). This CDR3 contains 13 residues. Trimming shortened V by 5 bases and J by 6 bases, and 10 bases separated the two germline ends. Written as DNA, the CDR3 is TGTGCCAGCAGCCTCTCAGGGGCCGGGGAGCTGTTTTTT. Translation: CASSLSGAGELFF.

J is TRBJ2-3 and V is TRBV19; 7 bases are a match to TRBD1. This CDR3 has 15 amino acids. V dropped 7 bases and J dropped 0; count of bases not matched to a gene: 7. From germline, CDR1 is LNHDA and CDR2 SQIVND (reference sequence). CDR3 coding DNA: TGTGCCAGTACTAAAACAGGGGAAAGCACAGATACGCAGTATTTT. This translates into CASTKTGESTDTQYF.

The gene calls are TRBV6-5 and TRBJ2-3; 9 bases match TRBD2. The CDR3 covers 16 residues. After removal of 4 bases from V and 4 bases from J, the junction contained 9 bases not matched to a gene. CDR1 MNHEY and CDR2 SVGAGI come from the germline V gene. CDR3: CASSFMGSGRADTQYF. The CDR3 region has the DNA TGTGCCAGCAGTTTTATGGGTAGCGGGAGAGCAGATACGCAGTATTTT.

The chain is built from TRBV4-1 and TRBJ2-3; D is perhaps TRBD1 (6 bases). The germline gives CDR1 MGHRA, CDR2 YSYEKL. The CDR3 totals 13 residues. V was pared by 7 bases and J by 1 base, with 9 bases between. The CDR3 DNA sequence: TGCGCCAGCAAAAGACAGGGCACAGATACGCAGTATTTT. The encoded protein is CASKRQGTDTQYF.

The chain uses TRBV11-2 and TRBJ1-6; 12 nucleotides align to TRBD1. CDR1 is SGHAT, CDR2 FQNNGV, per germline. J gave up 6 bases and V 5 bases, and 5 bases lay outside the gene matches. The CDR3 length is 16 residues. In nucleotides, the CDR3 is TGTGCCAGCAGCACCGGGACAGGGGGCACTAATTCACCCCTCCACTTT. Translating it yields CASSTGTGGTNSPLHF.